This record covers a single T cell receptor beta chain. Naive CD8 cells lacked CD45RO and underwent positive selection for CCR7, leaving out terminally differentiated effector memory CD45RA+ cells. Healthy and HIV-negative, the adult donors had no recent acute infections or vaccinations. This specimen comes from a study of shared clonotypes between healthy human individuals. The CDR3 extends over 16 amino acids. V lost 0 bases, J lost 6 bases, and 12 bases lay in between. The germline CDR1 and CDR2 sequences are MGHRA and YSYEKL. Clones were read by immunoSEQ multiplex PCR, and TCRdb kept only the in-frame ones, dropping some. The sample holds millions of clones, about 95% seen once.

The V and J genes are TRBV4-1 and TRBJ1-6; the D gene is possibly TRBD1 (6 bases). The receptor's source is a man aged 18-30 years in good health. The sample comprised naive CD8+ T cells sorted from blood. The CDR3 sequence is CASSQDQGTSNSPLHF. The CDR3 nucleotides are TGCGCCAGCAGCCAAGATCAGGGGACATCTAATTCACCCCTCCACTTT.